One sample yielded the 9 T cell receptor beta chains listed below, sequenced in a study of blood T cell repertoires in COVID-19. Assay: immunoSEQ multiplex PCR; the TCRdb copy retains only in-frame clones and omits some. Of some 150,000 clones in the sample, approximately 82% were seen once. The specimen sequenced was peripheral blood. The receptors shown here come from a human donor in a cohort sampled during active COVID-19.

J is TRBJ2-1 and V is TRBV29-1; 11 bases are shared with TRBD2. The CDR3 is 13 residues long. V was clipped by 7 bases and J by 4 bases; unmatched bases: 3. The germline CDR1 and CDR2 sequences are SQVTM and ANQGSEA. The CDR3 nucleotides read TGCAGCGGGGGGACTAGCGGTTACAATGAGCAGTTCTTC. Translating it yields CSGGTSGYNEQFF.

The CDR3 bases are TGTGCCAGCAGCGTAGGCGTTGGGGGGGCCTATGGCTACACCTTC. Translated: CASSVGVGGAYGYTF. The rearrangement joins TRBV9 to TRBJ1-2; D perhaps matches TRBD1 (6 bases). Germline lookup yields CDR1 SGDLS and CDR2 YYNGEE. The CDR3 consists of 15 residues. V lost 0 bases, J lost 4 bases, and 13 bases lay in between.

The rearrangement links TRBV29-1 to TRBJ1-1, with D uncertain. Germline-derived CDR1 and CDR2 are SQVTM and ANQGSEA. Trimming removed 4 bases from V and 6 bases from J, with 24 bases in between. This CDR3 region has 16 residues. CDR3 region: CSVGPHKSRVVSEAFF. CDR3 coding DNA: TGCAGCGTTGGCCCCCATAAATCGCGGGTTGTCTCTGAAGCTTTCTTT.

This sequence joins TRBV28 and TRBJ1-3; D perhaps matches TRBD1 (6 bases). CDR1 and CDR2 (germline): MDHEN, SYDVKM. The germline V and J ends were trimmed by 1 base and 4 bases, with 14 bases remaining between them. There are 16 residues in the CDR3. The DNA of the CDR3 is TGTGCCAGCAGTTTATCGTTTGGGGGCTCGGGAAACACCATATATTTT. Amino acids: CASSLSFGGSGNTIYF. The full variable domain, its missing parts supplied by reference TRBV28 and TRBJ1-3, is DVKVTQSSRYLVKRTGEKVFLECVQDMDHENMFWYRQDPGLGLRLIYFSYDVKMKEKGDIPEGYSVSREKKERFSLILESASTNQTSMYLCASSLSFGGSGNTIYFGEGSWLTVV.

This clone was found once. The chain couples TRBV2 to TRBJ1-1; maybe TRBD1 (6 bases). The germline CDR1 and CDR2 sequences are SNHLY and FYNNEI. Trimming stripped 7 bases from V and 0 bases from J, with 9 bases between. This CDR3 spans 13 amino acids. The CDR3 sequence is CASMGAMNTEAFF. CDR3 sequence (DNA): TGTGCCAGCATGGGGGCGATGAACACTGAAGCTTTCTTT.

The V and J genes are TRBV6-6 and TRBJ1-1; the D gene is possibly TRBD1 (6 bases). Germline V gene lookup returns CDR1 MNHNY and CDR2 SVGAGI (reference sequence). There are 13 residues in the CDR3. V lost 10 bases and J lost 6, with 18 bases in between. CDR3 in amino acids: CATEEQGYAEAFF. The CDR3 nucleotides are TGTGCCACCGAGGAACAGGGTTACGCTGAAGCTTTCTTT.

The chain carries TRBV28 and TRBJ1-2; 8 bases agree with TRBD1. V gave up 6 bases and J gave up 7 bases; unmatched junction bases: 10. Looked up from germline, CDR1 is MDHEN and CDR2 is SYDVKM. The CDR3 totals 14 residues. CDR3 loop: CASSNQGARGGYTF. The CDR3 DNA follows: TGTGCCAGCAGCAACCAGGGGGCTCGGGGTGGCTACACCTTC.

The rearrangement joins TRBV9 to TRBJ1-2; a weak D match, TRBD1 (6 bases). Trimming removed 3 bases at V and 8 bases at J, with 14 bases between. The CDR3 covers 13 residues. Germline assignment: CDR1 SGDLS and CDR2 YYNGEE. The CDR3 is CASSAQTGTGYTF. The CDR3 coding sequence is TGTGCCAGCAGCGCACAAACAGGGACGGGCTACACCTTC.

This chain uses TRBV7-9 with TRBJ2-3, with D tentatively TRBD1 (6 bases). Trimming took 2 bases from V and 4 from J, leaving 16 bases between them. The CDR3 covers 16 residues. From germline, CDR1 is SEHNR and CDR2 FQNEAQ (reference sequence). Here the CDR3 reads CASSLNGQGSADTQYF. Here the CDR3 DNA reads TGTGCCAGCAGCTTAAATGGGCAGGGGAGTGCAGATACGCAGTATTTT.